This record concerns one T cell receptor (beta chain) sequence. Its specificity is not known. The CDR3 consists of 14 residues. Germline CDR1 reads SGHRS; CDR2 reads YFSETQ. Deletions cut 8 bases from V and 4 bases from J, with 18 bases between. This entry is derived from a study of graft-versus-host responses after intestinal transplantation. For the study at large: Each recipient received anti-thymocyte globulin induction, then tacrolimus and steroids for roughly 3 years.

The data were produced by immunoSEQ multiplex PCR, yet TCRdb's version contains in-frame clones alone and is incomplete. The data contain around 55,000 clones, around 89% of them singletons. Regarding the study as a whole: Declines in HvG clones occurring early post-transplant were associated with peak circulating GvH clone levels. Some GvH clones were seen earlier in gut or blood, suggesting intestinal origin. Clonal ratios of graft-versus-host to host-versus-graft in allografts were high for patients exhibiting graft-donor T cell macrochimerism.

Sequences were derived from unstimulated CD4+ T cells sorted from spleen or lymph node cells, sampled before transplant. The chain joins TRBV5-1 to TRBJ1-1; weak D call: TRBD1 (6 bases). This sequence originates from a human donor who was the organ donor for an intestinal transplant. The CDR3 nucleotides read TGCGCCAGTTATTTTAACAGGGTTAGCACTGAAGCTTTCTTT. Protein: CASYFNRVSTEAFF.